This record concerns one TCR beta chain sequence. No antigen is known for it. The ends were cut back, 2 bases at V and 4 bases at J, with 10 bases in the middle. The CDR3 sequence is 14 residues long. CDR1 SGHTA and CDR2 FQGTGA come from the germline V gene. This entry is derived from a study of cytomegalovirus exposure and HLA in healthy donors. About the study: A previous analysis identified approximately 120 million unique TCR beta sequences derived from approximately 190 million T cells. Notes on the study in general: Accurate HLA-A and HLA-B prediction from TCR beta sequences was reported for most subjects.

This PCR relied on a set of 60 Vbeta primers and 13 Jbeta primers. TCRdb's copy holds only in-frame clones and misses some; the assay was immunoSEQ multiplex PCR. The data hold 200,000 to 250,000 clones, with about 74% observed a single time. The sequenced sample consisted of PBMCs. The V gene is TRBV7-3, the J gene TRBJ2-3; D not certain. The source is a woman under 40 in good health and CMV-seronegative. CDR3: CASSLYPPPDTQYF. CDR3 in DNA: TGTGCCAGCAGCTTATATCCCCCCCCAGATACGCAGTATTTT.